Here is one T cell receptor beta chain with its context. The antigen is undetermined. The DNA is omitted, as the CDR3 cannot be located on it reliably, and the CDR3 follows TCRdb's listing. Several immunoSEQ plates held equal portions of the genomic DNA taken from each subset. The table came from immunoSEQ multiplex PCR; TCRdb's copy has only in-frame clones and leaves some out. Here the sample spans under 2,500,000 clones, nearly 97% being singletons. The sample comes from a study of shared clonotypes between healthy human individuals. Whole-study findings and limits: Clonotypes not shared had lower generation probabilities than those common to all four donors.

CDR1 is SGHDT and CDR2 is YYEEEE in the germline V gene. The CDR3 region is 15 residues in length, termini included. Sequencing used naive CD4+ T cells sorted from blood. Subset noted: CD45RA+ positively selected. This chain joins TRBV5-6 and TRBJ1-4. The receptor was isolated from a man aged 18 to 29 in good health. CDR3 in amino acids: CASSFLWRTNEKLFF.